These T cell receptor beta chains were read from a single sample in a study of control samples from healthy donors and cancer patients. This table comes from immunoSEQ multiplex PCR, and its TCRdb copy is limited to in-frame clones, with some not included. The top ten hold 4.5% to 5.5% of the sample, which has about 81,000 clones, around 94% seen once. Sequencing input: blood. These receptors were obtained from a woman younger than 30 in good health. Both conserved end residues are part of each CDR3. A D gene is named only where the DNA matches it firmly. Clone size is stated in some rows and not others, as once, few, many or a class when expanded.

CDR3,DNA,size,D,V,J
CASSDPGAGQPSGNTIYF,TGTGCCAGCAGTGACCCGGGGGCCGGACAGCCTTCTGGAAACACCATATATTTT,NA,NA,TRBV6-4,TRBJ1-3
CASSHLSNTEAFF,TGTGCCAGCAGCCACCTCTCGAACACTGAAGCTTTCTTT,NA,NA,TRBV14,TRBJ1-1
CASSYPTGGASRQPQHF,TGTGCCAGCAGTTACCCGACAGGGGGCGCTTCTCGGCAGCCCCAGCATTTT,NA,TRBD1,TRBV6-2/TRBV6-3,TRBJ1-5
CASSQVETTGAYAYEQYF,TGTGCCAGCAGCCAAGTGGAGACTACAGGGGCATACGCCTACGAGCAGTACTTC,once,TRBD1,TRBV4-2,TRBJ2-7
CATSPDGQGSNQPQHF,TGTGCCACCAGCCCAGATGGGCAAGGGAGCAATCAGCCCCAGCATTTT,NA,NA,TRBV15,TRBJ1-5
CASSFEGARIYTF,TGTGCCAGCAGTTTTGAGGGGGCCAGAATCTACACCTTC,NA,TRBD1,TRBV28,TRBJ1-2
CANSSSRGAYEQYF,TGTGCCAACAGTTCTTCGCGGGGGGCCTACGAGCAGTACTTC,NA,TRBD2,TRBV27,TRBJ2-7
CASSLLQGNQYF,TGTGCCAGCAGCTTGCTCCAGGGGAATCAGTACTTC,few,NA,TRBV5-6,TRBJ2-7
CASSYRFNQPQHF,TGTGCCAGCAGCTACAGGTTTAATCAGCCCCAGCATTTT,NA,NA,TRBV7-2,TRBJ1-5
CASSPYQETQYF,TGTGCCAGCAGCCCGTACCAAGAGACCCAGTACTTC,NA,NA,TRBV5-8,TRBJ2-5
CASREAGTAKNIQYF,TGTGCCAGCAGGGAAGCCGGGACAGCCAAAAACATTCAGTACTTC,NA,NA,TRBV28,TRBJ2-4
CASSLTGDTEAFF,TGTGCCAGCAGCTTGACGGGGGACACTGAAGCTTTCTTT,NA,NA,TRBV7-9,TRBJ1-1
CASTGSGYQPQHF,TGTGCCAGTACTGGGTCAGGGTATCAGCCCCAGCATTTT,NA,NA,TRBV6-5,TRBJ1-5
CASSLSSTNEKLFF,TGTGCCAGCAGCTTGAGTTCCACTAATGAAAAACTGTTTTTT,NA,NA,TRBV7-2,TRBJ1-4
CASDRSNTGELFF,TGTGCCAGCGACAGGTCGAACACCGGGGAGCTGTTTTTT,NA,NA,TRBV18,TRBJ2-2
CASSPRIGSIDTQYF,TGTGCCAGCAGTCCCCGGATAGGATCCATAGATACGCAGTATTTT,NA,NA,TRBV14,TRBJ2-3
CASSFSPDKQNEQFF,TGTGCCAGCAGTTTCTCTCCCGATAAGCAGAATGAGCAGTTCTTC,once,NA,TRBV6-2/TRBV6-3,TRBJ2-1
CSASNGPKQFF,TGCAGTGCTAGTAATGGTCCTAAGCAGTTCTTC,NA,NA,TRBV20-1,TRBJ2-1
CASSQVGGSYNEQFF,TGTGCCAGCAGCCAAGTGGGAGGGTCCTACAATGAGCAGTTCTTC,NA,TRBD2,TRBV3-1/TRBV3-2,TRBJ2-1
CASSFLQDEQYF,TGCGCCAGCAGCTTTCTCCAGGACGAGCAGTACTTC,NA,NA,TRBV5-1,TRBJ2-7
CASSLDLQETQYF,TGTGCCAGCAGCTTGGACCTACAAGAGACCCAGTACTTC,NA,NA,TRBV5-4,TRBJ2-5
CASSVAGGGHGEQYF,TGTGCCAGCAGCGTAGCAGGCGGGGGCCACGGCGAGCAGTACTTC,NA,NA,TRBV9,TRBJ2-7
CASSQIAGGTYNEQFF,TGTGCCAGCAGCCAAATAGCGGGGGGGACCTACAATGAGCAGTTCTTC,NA,TRBD2,TRBV4-2,TRBJ2-1
CASSPISGNNSPLHF,TGTGCCAGCAGCCCAATTTCGGGGAACAATTCACCCCTCCACTTT,few,NA,TRBV7-2,TRBJ1-6
CASSTAGNTIYF,TGTGCCAGCAGTACTGCGGGAAACACCATATATTTT,NA,NA,TRBV28,TRBJ1-3
CSASLSSGTETQYF,TGCAGTGCTAGTCTGTCTAGCGGGACGGAGACCCAGTACTTC,NA,TRBD2,TRBV20-1,TRBJ2-5
CASSPGEVAGGTTDTQYF,TGTGCCAGCAGCCCTGGAGAGGTTGCAGGGGGGACCACAGATACGCAGTATTTT,once,NA,TRBV5-8,TRBJ2-3
CASSLVSQQETQYF,TGTGCCAGCAGCTTGGTCAGTCAGCAAGAGACCCAGTACTTC,once,NA,TRBV5-6,TRBJ2-5
CASSYNTDTQYF,TGTGCCAGCAGTTACAACACAGATACGCAGTATTTT,NA,NA,TRBV28,TRBJ2-3
CASSIVRSNEQFF,TGTGCCAGTAGTATAGTTCGCAGCAATGAGCAGTTCTTC,once,NA,TRBV19,TRBJ2-1
CATQRQSGNTIYF,TGTGCCACCCAGAGGCAATCTGGAAACACCATATATTTT,NA,NA,TRBV24-1,TRBJ1-3
CASSPRWTGGCYYGYTF,TGTGCCAGCAGCCCACGTTGGACAGGGGGCTGTTACTATGGCTACACCTTC,NA,NA,TRBV21-1,TRBJ1-2
CASSPRDNYGGYTF,TGTGCCAGCAGTCCCCGGGACAACTACGGCGGCTACACCTTC,NA,NA,TRBV6-2/TRBV6-3,TRBJ1-2
CASSLVGGLASPLHF,TGTGCCAGCAGTTTGGTGGGGGGGTTAGCTTCACCCCTCCACTTT,NA,NA,TRBV28,TRBJ1-6
CASSLQPRGGTEAFF,TGCGCCAGCAGCTTGCAACCTAGGGGGGGCACTGAAGCTTTCTTT,NA,NA,TRBV5-1,TRBJ1-1
CATSGDRTDTQYF,TGTGCCACTTCGGGAGATCGCACAGATACGCAGTATTTT,NA,NA,TRBV24-1,TRBJ2-3
CASSHRDQGVDGYTF,TGTGCCAGCAGTCATAGGGACCAGGGTGTGGATGGCTACACCTTC,NA,NA,TRBV27,TRBJ1-2
CASSPGTAIYGYTF,TGTGCCAGCAGCCCCGGGACGGCGATTTATGGCTACACCTTC,NA,NA,TRBV7-2,TRBJ1-2
CASRSLAGGHEQFF,TGTGCCAGCAGGTCACTAGCGGGGGGCCATGAGCAGTTCTTC,NA,TRBD2,TRBV2,TRBJ2-1
CASSMDSTGTYEQYF,TGTGCCAGCAGCATGGACTCCACCGGGACCTACGAGCAGTACTTC,NA,NA,TRBV7-6,TRBJ2-7
CASTPVSDTQYF,TGTGCCAGCACCCCGGTTTCAGATACGCAGTATTTT,NA,NA,TRBV28,TRBJ2-3
CASSYSAPARYGYTF,TGTGCCAGCAGTTACTCGGCCCCGGCACGCTATGGCTACACCTTC,NA,NA,TRBV6-2/TRBV6-3,TRBJ1-2
CAIPGVSHLPRTPSSGNTIYF,TGTGCCATCCCGGGGGTTAGTCACCTACCTCGTACCCCTAGCTCTGGAAACACCATATATTTT,NA,NA,TRBV10-3,TRBJ1-3
CASSVGTGRGETQYF,TGTGCCAGCAGCGTAGGGACAGGCAGGGGAGAGACCCAGTACTTC,few,TRBD1,TRBV9,TRBJ2-5
CASSVEGRTEAFF,TGTGCCAGCAGCGTAGAGGGTCGGACTGAAGCTTTCTTT,NA,NA,TRBV9,TRBJ1-1
CASSQTGPYGYTF,TGTGCCAGCAGCCAAACAGGGCCCTATGGCTACACCTTC,NA,NA,TRBV11-1,TRBJ1-2
CASAPGNTEAFF,TGTGCCAGCGCCCCGGGTAACACTGAAGCTTTCTTT,NA,NA,TRBV7-2,TRBJ1-1
CASSLLASGTSGFF,TGTGCCAGCAGCTTATTGGCTAGCGGGACGTCGGGTTTCTTC,NA,TRBD2,TRBV7-9,TRBJ2-1
CASTQGEGPISYNEQFF,TGTGCCAGCACCCAGGGAGAAGGCCCTATTTCCTACAATGAGCAGTTCTTC,NA,NA,TRBV7-9,TRBJ2-1
CSVESSRRPNEQFF,TGCAGCGTTGAGTCCTCTAGACGTCCCAATGAGCAGTTCTTC,NA,NA,TRBV29-1,TRBJ2-1
CASSWGGGTEAFF,TGTGCCAGCAGCTGGGGAGGGGGCACTGAAGCTTTCTTT,NA,NA,TRBV28,TRBJ1-1
CASSEGGHSNQPQHF,TGTGCCAGCAGTGAGGGAGGCCATAGCAATCAGCCCCAGCATTTT,NA,NA,TRBV2,TRBJ1-5
CASSLEQLTNEKLFF,TGTGCCAGCAGCTTAGAACAGCTAACTAATGAAAAACTGTTTTTT,NA,NA,TRBV5-5,TRBJ1-4
CASSRRGQGSSYNSPLHF,TGTGCCAGCAGTCGCCGGGGACAGGGGAGCTCCTATAATTCACCCCTCCACTTT,NA,TRBD1,TRBV9,TRBJ1-6